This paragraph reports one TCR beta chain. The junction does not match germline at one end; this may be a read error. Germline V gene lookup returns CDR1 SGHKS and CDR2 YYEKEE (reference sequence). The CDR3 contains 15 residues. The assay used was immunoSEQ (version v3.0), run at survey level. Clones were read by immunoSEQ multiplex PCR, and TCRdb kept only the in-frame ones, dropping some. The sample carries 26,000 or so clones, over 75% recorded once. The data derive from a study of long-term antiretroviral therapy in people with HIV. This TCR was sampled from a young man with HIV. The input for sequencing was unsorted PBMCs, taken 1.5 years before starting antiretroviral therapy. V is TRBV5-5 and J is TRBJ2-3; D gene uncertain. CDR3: CASSQDMVGTDTQYF. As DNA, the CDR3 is TGCGCCAGCAGCCAAGACATGGTAGGGACAGATACGCAGTATTTT.